The 28 T cell receptor beta chains below were found in one sample sequenced in a study of T cell responses to AZD1222 COVID-19 vaccine. TCRdb's table, derived via immunoSEQ multiplex PCR, lists solely in-frame clones and lacks some. The data contain about 84,000 clones, approximately 90% of them singletons. Specimen: peripheral blood, collected 28 days after the second AZD1222 dose. The receptors were gathered from an adult who received the AZD1222 COVID-19 vaccine.

The V call is TRBV12-2, the J call TRBJ1-2; the table calls TRBD1, which could not be checked here. TRBV12-2 is a pseudogene locus. This CDR3 has 15 amino acids. The CDR3 nucleotides read TGTGCAAGTCGCTCAGCCGGGACAGGGGACGAGGGCTACACCTTC. As protein: CASRSAGTGDEGYTF.

The chain couples TRBV28 to TRBJ2-1; 10 positions agree with TRBD2. The V gene's germline CDR1 is MDHEN and CDR2 SYDVKM. This CDR3 has 16 amino acids. V was clipped by 5 bases and J by 6 bases; unmatched bases: 10. The CDR3 region has the DNA TGTGCCAGCAGTCCAGGTAGCGGGGGGTTTAGCAATGAGCAGTTCTTC. The encoded protein is CASSPGSGGFSNEQFF.

The chain carries TRBV24-1 and TRBJ2-2; either TRBD1 or TRBD2 may supply D (5 bases each). This CDR3 has 15 residues. Trimming shortened V by 7 bases and J by 4 bases, and 15 bases separated the two germline ends. Germline V gives CDR1 KGHDR, CDR2 SFDVKD. CDR3 DNA sequence: TGTGCCACCAGAGGGACCACCGATTCCACCGGGGAGCTGTTTTTT. This translates into CATRGTTDSTGELFF.

This chain links TRBV2 with TRBJ2-5; weak D call: TRBD1 (6 bases). This CDR3 region has 13 residues. Germline V gene sequence: CDR1 SNHLY, CDR2 FYNNEI. V lost 7 bases and J 4 bases, leaving 13 bases between the germline ends. The CDR3 sequence: CASTLGRGETQYF. The CDR3 DNA reads TGTGCCAGCACCCTGGGCAGGGGAGAGACCCAGTACTTC.

This chain links TRBV19 with TRBJ1-5; maybe TRBD1 (5 bases). V lost 2 bases to trimming and J lost 6 bases, with 8 bases between them. CDR3 length: 13 residues. Germline V gene sequence: CDR1 LNHDA, CDR2 SQIVND (reference sequence). The CDR3 nucleotides read TGTGCCAGTAGTATAACCGGGACTCAGCCCCAGCATTTT. It translates to CASSITGTQPQHF. Using reference TRBV19 and TRBJ1-5 for the parts outside the CDR3, the full variable domain is DGGITQSPKYLFRKEGQNVTLSCEQNLNHDAMYWYRQDPGQGLRLIYYSQIVNDFQKGDIAEGYSVSREKKESFPLTVTSAQKNPTAFYLCASSITGTQPQHFGDGTRLSIL.

The chain couples TRBV5-1 to TRBJ1-5, with D maybe TRBD1 (5 bases). Trimming took 0 bases from V and 5 from J, leaving 12 bases between them. The CDR3 covers 15 residues. Germline V lookup: CDR1 SGHRS, CDR2 YFSETQ. Written as DNA, the CDR3 is TGCGCCAGCAGCTTGGTTGGGGGTAGGGATCAGCCCCAGCATTTT. This encodes CASSLVGGRDQPQHF.

This chain connects TRBV11-1 to TRBJ1-1, with TRBD1 identical over 7 bases. Per germline, CDR1 SGHAT and CDR2 FQDESV (reference sequence). V shed 3 bases, J shed 5 bases, and the junction held 9 bases outside the gene matches. This CDR3 is built from 15 residues. The CDR3 reads CASSFPRQGQTEAFF. The DNA for the CDR3 is TGTGCCAGCAGCTTTCCCCGACAGGGACAAACTGAAGCTTTCTTT.

This chain uses TRBV25-1 with TRBJ2-5; 11 bases agree with TRBD2. Germline loops: CDR1 MGHDK, CDR2 SYGVNS. The CDR3 has 13 amino acids. Losses at the gene ends were 7 bases for V and 3 bases for J; bases not matched to a gene: 1. CDR3 bases: TGTGCCAGCAAACTAGCGGGAGAAGAGACCCAGTACTTC. It is translated as CASKLAGEETQYF.

CDR3 sequence (DNA): TGTGCCAGCAGTATTAGACAGGGCAAACTGTTTTTT. Its translation is CASSIRQGKLFF. This chain joins TRBV28 and TRBJ1-4; TRBD1 matches 7 bases. V trimming: 5 bases; J trimming: 11 bases; junction bases outside the gene matches: 5. Germline CDR1 is MDHEN and CDR2 is SYDVKM. The CDR3 is made up of 12 amino acids.

This CDR3 reads CASSPTDPNTYGYTF. The DNA for the CDR3 is TGTGCCAGCAGTCCGACAGATCCCAACACCTATGGCTACACCTTC. The rearrangement links TRBV27 to TRBJ1-2, with a possible D match to TRBD1 (5 bases). The CDR3 length is 15 residues. Looked up from germline, CDR1 is MNHEY and CDR2 is SMNVEV (reference sequence). V lost 5 bases and J lost 4, with 17 bases in between.

The gene calls are TRBV6-2 or TRBV6-3 and TRBJ1-1; 7 bases fit TRBD1. Germline trimming cut 4 bases from V and 1 base from J; bases unmatched to any gene: 6. This CDR3 comprises 15 residues. Germline V lookup: CDR1 MNHEY, CDR2 SVGEGT. The CDR3 DNA reads as TGTGCCAGCAGTTTCCCCAGGACAGGGAACACTGAAGCTTTCTTT. This encodes CASSFPRTGNTEAFF.

This clone was observed once. J is TRBJ1-2 and V is TRBV20-1, with 8 bases fitting TRBD1. V lost 3 bases and J lost 8; bases outside the gene matches: 8. In germline, CDR1 is DFQATT, CDR2 SNEGSKA (reference sequence). The CDR3 sequence is 13 residues long. CDR3 sequence reads: CSASSGGAGGYTF. CDR3 in DNA: TGCAGTGCTAGTTCAGGGGGCGCGGGGGGCTACACCTTC.

For the CDR3, the DNA is TGTGCCAGCAGTTTATCGTTAGGCAATCAGCCCCAGCATTTT. Its translation: CASSLSLGNQPQHF. The chain carries TRBV28 and TRBJ1-5, with D unclear. This CDR3 comprises 14 residues. V lost 1 base to trimming and J lost 2 bases, with 6 bases between them. CDR1 is MDHEN and CDR2 is SYDVKM in the germline V gene.

The chain carries TRBV2 and TRBJ1-2; D is perhaps TRBD1 (5 bases). Between the trimmed V and J ends, which lost 6 bases and 8 bases, there was a span of 19 bases. CDR3 length equals 14 residues. Per germline, CDR1 SNHLY and CDR2 FYNNEI. The CDR3 is CASRWTSTAWGYTF. CDR3 coding DNA: TGTGCCAGCAGGTGGACATCAACGGCATGGGGCTACACCTTC.

The chain carries TRBV7-3 and TRBJ2-2, with a tentative D call TRBD1 (5 bases). CDR3 length: 13 amino acids. The germline V and J ends were trimmed by 0 bases and 7 bases, with 6 bases remaining between them. Germline CDR1 is SGHTA and CDR2 is FQGTGA. In DNA form, the CDR3 reads TGTGCCAGCAGCTTAACTCAGGGCGGGGAGCTGTTTTTT. This encodes CASSLTQGGELFF.

The chain uses TRBV24-1 and TRBJ2-1, with 10 nucleotides matching TRBD1. Germline CDR1 is KGHDR and CDR2 is SFDVKD. The J segment lost 0 bases and the V segment lost 4 bases, leaving 2 bases of the junction unmatched. The CDR3 contains 16 residues. The CDR3 is CATSEGQGSSYNEQFF. The CDR3 DNA follows: TGTGCCACCAGTGAGGGACAGGGGAGCTCCTACAATGAGCAGTTCTTC.

V gene TRBV10-3 combines with J gene TRBJ1-1; a weak D match, TRBD1 (6 bases). Germline V gene sequence: CDR1 ENHRY, CDR2 SYGVKD. V was pared by 7 bases and J by 6 bases, with 15 bases between. The CDR3 extends over 13 amino acids. CDR3 sequence reads: CAITNTGSAEAFF. CDR3 nucleotide sequence: TGTGCCATCACTAACACAGGGAGCGCTGAAGCTTTCTTT.

The chain joins TRBV30 to TRBJ2-3; TRBD1 agrees at 9 bases. V dropped 6 bases and J dropped 3; count of bases not matched to a gene: 10. Germline lookup yields CDR1 GTSNPN and CDR2 SVGIG (reference sequence). The CDR3 runs to 15 residues. In nucleotides, the CDR3 is TGTGCCTGTCCCTCTGACAGGGGGTCGACAGATACGCAGTATTTT. Its translation is CACPSDRGSTDTQYF.

In DNA form, the CDR3 reads TGTGCCAGCAGCTTAGGAGGGATGGACTATGGCTACACCTTC. As protein: CASSLGGMDYGYTF. The chain has TRBV7-8 and TRBJ1-2; D uncertain. The germline gives CDR1 SGHVS, CDR2 FQNEAQ. The CDR3 spans 14 residues. V dropped 1 base and J dropped 3 bases, with 9 bases sitting between them. The full variable domain, its missing parts supplied by reference TRBV7-8 and TRBJ1-2, is GAGVSQSPRYKVAKRGQDVALRCDPISGHVSLFWYQQALGQGPEFLTYFQNEAQLDKSGLPSDRFFAERPEGSVSTLKIQRTQQEDSAVYLCASSLGGMDYGYTFGSGTRLTVV.

The chain has TRBV30 and TRBJ2-1; maybe TRBD2 (5 bases). Trimming removed 0 bases from V and 4 bases from J, with 16 bases in between. The CDR3 has 16 residues. Germline CDR1 and CDR2: GTSNPN and SVGIG (reference sequence). The CDR3 sequence is CAWSVWRPSKYNEQFF. CDR3 DNA sequence: TGTGCCTGGAGTGTATGGAGGCCTAGCAAGTACAATGAGCAGTTCTTC.

The rearrangement uses TRBV18 and TRBJ2-5; D is perhaps TRBD2 (5 bases). The V gene lost 3 bases and the J gene lost 9 bases, with 14 bases spanning the gap. Germline loops: CDR1 KGHSH, CDR2 LQKENI. This CDR3 has 13 residues. CDR3 loop: CASSPDHLGAQYF. Written as DNA, the CDR3 is TGTGCCAGCTCACCGGACCACCTCGGGGCCCAGTACTTC.

The gene calls are TRBV30 and TRBJ1-3; D not certain. This CDR3 contains 13 residues. The ends were cut back, 2 bases at V and 1 base at J, with 6 bases in the middle. Per the germline V gene, CDR1 is GTSNPN and CDR2 is SVGIG (reference sequence). The CDR3 spells CAWSPGSGNTIYF. The CDR3 coding sequence is TGTGCCTGGAGTCCCGGATCTGGAAACACCATATATTTT.

The V and J genes are TRBV9 and TRBJ1-2; D gene uncertain. CDR1 SGDLS and CDR2 YYNGEE come from the germline V gene. Trimming removed 0 bases from V and 2 bases from J, with 14 bases in between. The CDR3 contains 16 residues. CDR3 in DNA: TGTGCCAGCAGCGTAGAACGCAGGACCCGGAACTATGGCTACACCTTC. Translated, it gives CASSVERRTRNYGYTF.

J is TRBJ2-7 and V is TRBV5-1, with 9 bases fitting TRBD1. V was clipped by 4 bases and J by 5 bases; unmatched bases: 13. Germline CDR1 reads SGHRS; CDR2 reads YFSETQ. The CDR3 extends over 16 amino acids. CDR3 sequence (DNA): TGCGCCAGCAGCATGCTTCCCAGGACAGGGGAAGACGAGCAGTACTTC. It translates to CASSMLPRTGEDEQYF.

The V and J genes are TRBV7-2 and TRBJ1-3, with D uncertain. The germline V gene has CDR1 SGHTA and CDR2 FQGNSA. The V end was cut by 1 base, the J end by 12 bases, with 7 bases between. CDR3 length: 11 amino acids. Here the CDR3 DNA reads TGTGCCAGCAGCTTAGTTAGTCACATATATTTT. It yields the protein CASSLVSHIYF.

The chain links TRBV11-2 to TRBJ1-2, with TRBD1 matching 7 bases. The V segment lost 0 bases and the J segment 4 bases; nucleotides outside the gene matches: 2. Per germline, CDR1 SGHAT and CDR2 FQNNGV. CDR3 length: 14 amino acids. This chain's CDR3 is CASSLDRTGYGYTF. The CDR3 DNA sequence: TGTGCCAGCAGCTTAGATCGGACAGGCTATGGCTACACCTTC. Full variable domain (missing parts from reference TRBV11-2 and TRBJ1-2): EAGVAQSPRYKIIEKRQSVAFWCNPISGHATLYWYQQILGQGPKLLIQFQNNGVVDDSQLPKDRFSAERLKGVDSTLKIQPAKLEDSAVYLCASSLDRTGYGYTFGSGTRLTVV.

V and J are TRBV6-5 and TRBJ1-6; D unclear. The CDR3 covers 16 residues. The V gene's germline CDR1 is MNHEY and CDR2 SVGAGI. V lost 0 bases and J 12 bases, leaving 18 bases between the germline ends. The CDR3 loop is CASSYSAGMSRGPLHF. Here the CDR3 DNA reads TGTGCCAGCAGTTACTCCGCCGGGATGTCGCGAGGACCCCTCCACTTT.

The V and J genes are TRBV7-8 and TRBJ1-1, with TRBD1 as a possible D gene (5 bases). The CDR3 contains 15 residues. Trimming took 7 bases from V and 4 from J, leaving 19 bases between them. Germline V CDR1 and CDR2: SGHVS, FQNEAQ. CDR3 region: CASKRAGFLGTEAFF. Here the CDR3 DNA reads TGTGCCAGCAAGCGGGCAGGGTTCTTGGGCACTGAAGCTTTCTTT. The whole variable domain, filled in from reference TRBV7-8 and TRBJ1-1, reads GAGVSQSPRYKVAKRGQDVALRCDPISGHVSLFWYQQALGQGPEFLTYFQNEAQLDKSGLPSDRFFAERPEGSVSTLKIQRTQQEDSAVYLCASKRAGFLGTEAFFGQGTRLTVV.